The 9 T cell receptor beta chains presented below share a single source sample, sequenced in a study of graft-versus-host responses after intestinal transplantation. Their specific antigens are unknown. Using immunoSEQ multiplex PCR, the repertoire was profiled, and TCRdb retains in-frame clones only, with some absent. The sample yields 80,000 to 95,000 clones, around nine tenths seen once. Material: unstimulated CD8+ T cells sorted from spleen or lymph node cells, obtained before intestinal transplant. Receptors were obtained from a human donor who received an intestinal transplant.

The CDR3 reads CASSQGAANYGYTF. DNA of the CDR3: TGCGCCAGCAGCCAGGGGGCGGCTAACTATGGCTACACCTTC. The chain carries TRBV4-1 and TRBJ1-2; weak D call: TRBD1 (6 bases). Germline loops: CDR1 MGHRA, CDR2 YSYEKL. This CDR3 comprises 14 residues. The V and J ends lost 3 bases and 0 bases respectively, with 8 bases between them.

V and J are TRBV13 and TRBJ2-7, with D maybe TRBD1 (6 bases). Germline V gives CDR1 PRHDT, CDR2 FYEKMQ (reference sequence). The CDR3 extends over 15 amino acids. Trimming shortened V by 0 bases and J by 4 bases, and 13 bases separated the two germline ends. The CDR3 DNA reads as TGTGCCAGCAGCTTAGGCGCAGGGGCCGGGTACGAGCAGTACTTC. Its translation: CASSLGAGAGYEQYF.

V is TRBV6-1 and J is TRBJ2-7, with a possible D match to TRBD1 (7 bases). Germline CDR1 is MNHNS and CDR2 is SASEGT. Trimming left V 2 bases short and J 2 bases short, with 19 bases between. CDR3 size: 17 residues. CDR3 nucleotides: TGTGCCAGCAGTGAAATTGAGGCGACAGGGACTCCCTACGAGCAGTACTTC. This encodes CASSEIEATGTPYEQYF.

About this clone itself: Because the CDR3 is missing its conserved closing phenylalanine or tryptophan, this is likely a read error. The rearrangement links TRBV9 to TRBJ2-7, with 8 bases fitting TRBD1. V lost 2 bases, J lost 3 bases, and 4 bases stayed unmatched. CDR1 and CDR2 (germline): SGDLS, YYNGEE. This CDR3 contains 14 residues. The CDR3 is CASSVGQELYEQYL. DNA for the CDR3: TGTGCCAGCAGCGTGGGACAGGAGCTCTACGAGCAGTACCTC.

The chain has TRBV6-6 and TRBJ1-1; a weak D match, TRBD1 (5 bases). Germline lookup yields CDR1 MNHNY and CDR2 SVGAGI (reference sequence). The CDR3 contains 13 residues. The V and J ends lost 9 bases and 0 bases respectively, with 11 bases between them. The CDR3 spells CASRQRMNTEAFF. DNA of the CDR3: TGTGCCAGTAGACAGAGAATGAACACTGAAGCTTTCTTT.

The genes are TRBV30 and TRBJ1-1; D ambiguous. The germline V gene encodes CDR1 GTSNPN and CDR2 SVGIG (reference sequence). The CDR3 consists of 11 residues. The V end was cut by 5 bases, the J end by 1 base, with 5 bases between. The DNA for the CDR3 is TGTGCCTGGGAATGGAACACTGAAGCTTTCTTT. Amino acids: CAWEWNTEAFF.

This chain links TRBV13 with TRBJ2-7, with 10 bases fitting TRBD1. Germline V gene data show CDR1 as PRHDT and CDR2 as FYEKMQ (reference sequence). V dropped 2 bases and J dropped 2; count of bases not matched to a gene: 15. The CDR3 consists of 19 residues. The CDR3: CASSLSLWDRGLPAYEQYF. CDR3 nucleotides: TGTGCCAGCAGCTTATCTCTTTGGGACAGGGGCCTTCCTGCCTACGAGCAGTACTTC. Combining the CDR3 with reference TRBV13 and TRBJ2-7 gives the whole variable domain AAGVIQSPRHLIKEKRETATLKCYPIPRHDTVYWYQQGPGQDPQFLISFYEKMQSDKGSIPDRFSAQQFSDYHSELNMSSLELGDSALYFCASSLSLWDRGLPAYEQYFGPGTRLTVT.

This clone is a singleton in its sample. The chain uses TRBV2 and TRBJ2-7, with a possible D match to TRBD1 (6 bases). The V and J ends lost 0 bases and 6 bases respectively, with 15 bases between them. This CDR3 is built from 15 residues. In germline, CDR1 is SNHLY, CDR2 FYNNEI. For the CDR3, the DNA is TGTGCCAGCAGTGAAGCTGTTGCAGGGGTTGGCGAGCAGTACTTC. Protein sequence: CASSEAVAGVGEQYF.

The chain has TRBV19 and TRBJ2-7, with a possible D match to TRBD1 (6 bases). Germline V gene data show CDR1 as LNHDA and CDR2 as SQIVND (reference sequence). The CDR3 sequence is 13 residues long. The germline V and J ends were trimmed by 5 bases and 2 bases, with 10 bases remaining between them. The DNA for the CDR3 is TGTGCCAGTAGTCCCGGGACAACCTACGAGCAGTACTTC. Translating gives CASSPGTTYEQYF.